This TCR beta chain emerged from a study of PD-1 blockade in classical Hodgkin lymphoma. A word on this clone: Antigen: not known.

Notes on the study in general: The study found complete responders had baseline diversity similar to newly diagnosed patients.

Clones were read by immunoSEQ multiplex PCR, and TCRdb kept only the in-frame ones, dropping some. The data show tens of thousands of clones, with roughly four fifths seen just once and approximately 18% held by the top ten. The CDR3 extends over 15 amino acids. CDR1 SGHTA and CDR2 FQGNSA come from the germline V gene. V lost 5 bases and J lost 6; bases outside the gene matches: 6. The time point here: cycle 4 day 1 (C4D1), after more than five weeks of nivolumab. Patients all relapsed after autologous stem cell transplantation, and there was variation in brentuximab vedotin exposure. The sequence was obtained from a human donor with classical Hodgkin lymphoma. The genes are TRBV7-2 and TRBJ2-3; 12 bases are a match to TRBD2. The sequenced sample was peripheral blood mononuclear cells (PBMCs), obtained before the fourth cycle of nivolumab. Here the CDR3 reads CASSLLAGGSDTQYF. The CDR3 region has the DNA TGTGCCAGCAGCCTCCTAGCGGGAGGGAGTGATACGCAGTATTTT.